The rows below give T cell receptor beta chains drawn from one sample of a study of spatial heterogeneity in lung cancer. TCRdb used MiXCR to reprocess the 5' RACE reads, holding one entry per CDR3 protein. The sample records approximately 40,000 distinct CDR3 sequences, around 6.5% being singletons. The starting material was PBMCs, obtained at surgery. The receptors were sampled from a female donor with early-stage non-small cell lung cancer. The CDR3 runs from the conserved cysteine through the conserved F or W. The D gene is left open where the match is weak. For some rows the clone size is stated as once, few or many, or as a class when expanded; others skip it.

size	J	V	D	CDR3	DNA
few	TRBJ2-7	TRBV6-2/TRBV6-3	.	CASSHPWFEQYF	TGTGCCAGCAGTCACCCCTGGTTCGAGCAGTACTTC
many	TRBJ1-2	TRBV7-9	.	CASSLGKGNGYTF	TGTGCCAGCAGCTTAGGGAAGGGAAATGGCTACACCTTC
many	TRBJ2-7	TRBV12-3/TRBV12-4	.	CASSFGPPAYEQYF	TGTGCCAGCAGTTTCGGTCCCCCGGCCTACGAGCAGTACTTC
many	TRBJ1-6	TRBV2	.	CASKGTGNSPLHF	TGTGCCAGCAAAGGGACGGGTAATTCACCCCTCCACTTT
.	TRBJ1-5	TRBV2	.	CASSEMRTNQPQHF	TGTGCCAGCAGTGAAATGCGAACCAATCAGCCCCAGCATTTT
many	TRBJ2-5	TRBV3-1	.	CASRRRETQYF	TGTGCCAGCAGAAGAAGGGAGACCCAGTACTTC
.	TRBJ2-1	TRBV20-1	.	CSAPGRTYNEQFF	TGCAGTGCACCGGGACGGACATACAATGAGCAGTTCTTC
.	TRBJ2-7	TRBV5-1	.	CASSLDGQGDEQYF	TGCGCCAGCTCCCTGGACGGGCAAGGGGACGAGCAGTACTTC
few	TRBJ2-7	TRBV6-1	TRBD1	CASRPLRATGLKDEQYF	TGTGCCAGCAGACCCTTACGGGCGACAGGGCTCAAAGACGAGCAGTACTTC
many	TRBJ2-3	TRBV29-1	.	CSAQTSTDTQYF	TGCAGCGCTCAAACTAGCACAGATACGCAGTATTTT
many	TRBJ2-2	TRBV20-1	.	CSAPSRGANTGELFF	TGCAGTGCTCCGAGCAGGGGGGCGAACACCGGGGAGCTGTTTTTT
many	TRBJ1-1	TRBV12-3/TRBV12-4	TRBD1	CASSPDRDNTEAFF	TGTGCCAGCAGTCCGGACAGGGATAACACTGAAGCTTTCTTT
few	TRBJ2-1	TRBV6-5	TRBD1	CASSYGTGEQFF	TGTGCCAGCAGTTACGGGACAGGGGAGCAGTTCTTC
many	TRBJ2-1	TRBV6-4	.	CASGIGTLQFF	TGTGCCAGCGGGATTGGGACTTTGCAGTTCTTC
many	TRBJ2-1	TRBV20-1	.	CSASQPGKQFF	TGCAGTGCTAGTCAACCGGGAAAGCAGTTCTTC
few	TRBJ2-5	TRBV18	.	CASSPLVETQYF	TGTGCCAGCTCACCACTAGTAGAGACCCAGTACTTC
many	TRBJ1-2	TRBV6-6	.	CASSYGVQPHGYTF	TGTGCCAGCAGTTATGGGGTCCAGCCTCATGGCTACACCTTC
many	TRBJ2-7	TRBV29-1	TRBD1	CSATWGTGFDEQYF	TGCAGCGCTACCTGGGGGACAGGGTTCGACGAGCAGTACTTC
many	TRBJ2-1	TRBV20-1	TRBD1	CSARSGTGFDEQFF	TGCAGTGCTAGATCCGGGACAGGGTTTGATGAGCAGTTCTTC
many	TRBJ2-5	TRBV3-1	TRBD2	CASSQDSSGGTQYQETQYF	TGTGCCAGCAGCCAAGATTCCAGCGGGGGTACTCAGTACCAAGAGACCCAGTACTTC